A selection of T cell receptor beta chains follows, all from one sample in a study of CD8+CD57+ T cells in acquired aplastic anemia. TCRdb passed the reads through MiXCR, listing each CDR3 protein once. Altogether 150,000 to 200,000 distinct CDR3 sequences are present, around 50% being singletons, with the ten largest covering more than 0.95%. The sample taken for sequencing was sorted CD4+, CD8+, or CD8+CD57+ T cells (not recorded which) from PBMCs. Receptors were obtained from a human donor with aplastic anemia. The CDR3 runs from the conserved cysteine through the conserved F or W. The order of the fields is V gene, D gene, CDR3 protein. A D gene is named only where the DNA matches it firmly.

TRBV19 TRBD1 CASQHQGGGGRYTF
TRBV5-1 NA CASSLAGAVSTPLHF
TRBV7-8 NA CASSLARSLQETQYF
TRBV15 NA CATSRDGQQNTEAFF
TRBV7-9 NA CASSLGTSGGLQHF
TRBV10-3 TRBD2 CAISPLAPDTQYF
TRBV19 NA CASSISQQIRGYTF
TRBV20-1 NA CSARGGFGAGAFF
TRBV13 NA CASSLEGTGWDHPYEQYF
TRBV2 NA CASSDWGPNQPQHF
TRBV19 NA CASSISGDWITEAFF
TRBV15 NA CATSRERDWSTGELFF
TRBV4-1 NA CASSQVWNTIYF
TRBV20-1 NA CSASDDTQYF
TRBV7-9 TRBD1 CASSWGQGGVETQYF
TRBV7-9 TRBD1 CASSLDRENIQYF
TRBV9 TRBD1 CASSVGQTPSEQYF
TRBV12-3/TRBV12-4 NA CASSRYADSPLHF
TRBV2 NA CASSEAAGTGLFF
TRBV11-3 TRBD2 CASSSGGGSQETQYF
TRBV7-8 TRBD1 CASSSDAGGGRSNEKLFF